Presented here are 10 T cell receptor beta chains from one specimen sequenced in a study of blood T cell repertoires in COVID-19. Using immunoSEQ multiplex PCR, the repertoire was profiled, and TCRdb retains in-frame clones only, with some absent. The sample contains about 86,000 clones, 65% to 85% of which appear only once. Sequenced: peripheral blood. The receptors shown here come from an elderly woman with active or convalescent COVID-19.

This clone was counted once. The chain couples TRBV28 to TRBJ2-7; 12 bases align to TRBD2. Germline V gene sequence: CDR1 MDHEN, CDR2 SYDVKM. The junction had 15 bases not matched to a gene; V was cut back by 8 bases and J by 7 bases. The CDR3 has 16 amino acids. CDR3 amino acids: CASCPYGLAGIKEQYF. The CDR3 DNA follows: TGTGCCAGCTGTCCCTACGGACTAGCGGGGATTAAAGAGCAGTACTTC. The full variable domain, in which reference TRBV28 and TRBJ2-7 provide the parts outside the CDR3, is DVKVTQSSRYLVKRTGEKVFLECVQDMDHENMFWYRQDPGLGLRLIYFSYDVKMKEKGDIPEGYSVSREKKERFSLILESASTNQTSMYLCASCPYGLAGIKEQYFGPGTRLTVT.

The rearrangement uses TRBV3-1 (or the pseudogene TRBV3-2) and TRBJ2-2, with 8 positions matching TRBD2. The CDR3 has 17 residues. CDR1 is LGHDT, CDR2 YNNKEL, per germline (reference sequence). The ends lost 4 bases at V and 5 bases at J; junction bases unmatched: 12. CDR3 nucleotides: TGTGCCAGCAGCCCCTCCCCGAGCGGGAGTTATACCGGGGAGCTGTTTTTT. It is translated as CASSPSPSGSYTGELFF.

The chain uses TRBV5-1 and TRBJ2-1, with D possibly matching TRBD1 (5 bases). The germline gives CDR1 SGHRS, CDR2 YFSETQ. V dropped 0 bases and J dropped 3 bases, with 7 bases sitting between them. This CDR3 spans 14 amino acids. CDR3 DNA sequence: TGCGCCAGCAGCTTGGCAGGGCGCTACAATGAGCAGTTCTTC. Amino acids: CASSLAGRYNEQFF.

CDR3 nucleotide sequence: TGTGCCAGCAGGCGGATTTTCAGCACAGATACGCAGTATTTT. Translating it yields CASRRIFSTDTQYF. The rearrangement joins TRBV5-6 to TRBJ2-3, with D unclear. The germline CDR1 and CDR2 sequences are SGHDT and YYEEEE. The V gene lost 5 bases and the J gene lost 0 bases, with 10 bases spanning the gap. The CDR3 is 14 residues long.

The gene calls are TRBV7-9 and TRBJ2-7; possibly TRBD1 for D (6 bases). CDR1 and CDR2 from the germline V gene are SEHNR and FQNEAQ (reference sequence). The V and J ends lost 2 bases and 3 bases respectively, with 11 bases between them. This CDR3 has 14 amino acids. The CDR3 DNA follows: TGTGCCAGCAGCTTATCTATGACAGGCTACGAGCAGTACTTC. Protein sequence: CASSLSMTGYEQYF.

The chain carries TRBV28 and TRBJ2-5, with TRBD2 as a possible D gene (6 bases). CDR1 and CDR2 (germline): MDHEN, SYDVKM. With 5 bases removed from V and 5 bases from J, the gap between germline ends came to 15 bases. CDR3 length equals 14 residues. The CDR3 loop is CASSTQSGRETQYF. The CDR3 coding sequence is TGTGCCAGCAGTACCCAGAGCGGGCGGGAGACCCAGTACTTC. Drawing the rest from reference TRBV28 and TRBJ2-5, the complete variable domain is DVKVTQSSRYLVKRTGEKVFLECVQDMDHENMFWYRQDPGLGLRLIYFSYDVKMKEKGDIPEGYSVSREKKERFSLILESASTNQTSMYLCASSTQSGRETQYFGPGTRLLVL.

This clone was seen a handful of times. J is TRBJ1-2 and V is TRBV19, with 10 positions matching TRBD1. V lost 5 bases, J lost 6 bases, and 12 bases stayed unmatched. Germline V gene data show CDR1 as LNHDA and CDR2 as SQIVND (reference sequence). CDR3 length: 16 residues. The CDR3, as DNA: TGTGCCAGTAGTTACCTCCAGGGACAGGGGTTTAATGGCTACACCTTC. Protein sequence: CASSYLQGQGFNGYTF.

This sequence joins TRBV19 and TRBJ1-2; D not resolved. The germline CDR1 and CDR2 sequences are LNHDA and SQIVND (reference sequence). The V gene lost 6 bases and the J gene lost 7 bases, with 12 bases spanning the gap. The CDR3 contains 12 residues. The CDR3 here is CASRSPEAGYTF. The CDR3 coding sequence is TGTGCCAGTAGGTCGCCCGAGGCTGGCTACACCTTC.

For the CDR3, the DNA is TGTGCCAGTCCGGTAGGGGGGGTGGGCACAGATACGCAGTATTTT. This codes for CASPVGGVGTDTQYF. This chain uses TRBV27 with TRBJ2-3, with D perhaps TRBD2 (7 bases). Trimming left V 9 bases short and J 1 base short, with 17 bases between. CDR1 and CDR2 (germline): MNHEY, SMNVEV (reference sequence). The CDR3 contains 15 residues.

This chain connects TRBV27 to TRBJ1-3; 9 bases align to TRBD1. J was trimmed by 2 bases and V by 4 bases; bases with no gene match: 12. The CDR3 contains 18 residues. Germline V gene sequence: CDR1 MNHEY, CDR2 SMNVEV (reference sequence). The CDR3 sequence is CASSSLSGTGKAGNTIYF. CDR3 nucleotide sequence: TGTGCCAGCAGTTCACTCTCCGGGACAGGGAAAGCTGGAAACACCATATATTTT.